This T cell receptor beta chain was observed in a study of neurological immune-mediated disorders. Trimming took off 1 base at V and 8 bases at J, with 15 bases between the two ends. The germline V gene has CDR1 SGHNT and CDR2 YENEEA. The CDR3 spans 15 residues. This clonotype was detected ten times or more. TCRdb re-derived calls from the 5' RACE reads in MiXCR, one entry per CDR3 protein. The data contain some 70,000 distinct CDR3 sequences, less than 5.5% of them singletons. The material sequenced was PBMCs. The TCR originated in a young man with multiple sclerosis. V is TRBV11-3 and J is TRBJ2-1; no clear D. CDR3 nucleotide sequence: TGTGCCAGCAGCTTAGGGCTGGGCACTGGGGATGAGCAGTTCTTC. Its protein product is CASSLGLGTGDEQFF.